The sample holds one count of the clone carrying this TCR beta chain. This record comes from a study of shared T cell receptors in the human thymus. Germline CDR1 reads SGHTA; CDR2 reads FQGNSA. V gave up 5 bases and J gave up 7 bases, with 15 bases separating them. There are 14 residues in the CDR3. The assay was immunoSEQ multiplex PCR, and TCRdb's table has in-frame clones only and misses some. This repertoire shows over 650,000 clones, approximately 89% found once; its top ten account for just under 0.0095%. Another study also made use of these data, one on human thymus T cells. That paper notes: Thymic as well as blood repertoires seemed to favor certain V and J genes unevenly.

The sequence came from a boy less than two years old with a congenital heart defect. The rearrangement links TRBV7-2 to TRBJ1-5, with a tentative D call TRBD1 (5 bases). Input material: thymocytes. This CDR3 is CASSRRGANQPQHF. CDR3 sequence (DNA): TGTGCCAGCAGCCGAAGGGGCGCAAACCAGCCCCAGCATTTT.